A selection of T cell receptor beta chains follows, all from one sample in a study of T cells in Graves' hyperthyroidism and ophthalmopathy. Via MiXCR, TCRdb re-called the multiplex PCR reads, giving one row per CDR3 protein. This sample has about 480,000 distinct CDR3 sequences; approximately 23% occur once, and the top ten carry under 55%. The sample was blood. These receptor sequences come from a woman aged 65 to 85 with Graves' ophthalmopathy. Each CDR3 is given with its conserved first and last residue. A D gene is named only where the DNA matches it firmly. The listing skips clone size in some rows; elsewhere it reads once, few, many or a size class.

v_gene: TRBV13; j_gene: TRBJ2-3; d_gene: -; abundance: -; CDR3nt: TGTGCCAGCAGCTTACGCGGGGTGGACCTCACAGATACGCAGTATTTT; CDR3aa: CASSLRGVDLTDTQYF
v_gene: TRBV19; j_gene: TRBJ2-1; d_gene: TRBD2; abundance: -; CDR3nt: TGTGCCAGTAGTCGGACCGGCGGGAGAGGGAACAATGAGCAGTTCTTC; CDR3aa: CASSRTGGRGNNEQFF
v_gene: TRBV11-1; j_gene: TRBJ2-7; d_gene: -; abundance: few; CDR3nt: TGTGCCAGCGGACGGAGCTCCTACGAGCAGTACTTC; CDR3aa: CASGRSSYEQYF
v_gene: TRBV20-1; j_gene: TRBJ2-3; d_gene: -; abundance: -; CDR3nt: TGCAGTGCTAGGGGGATAAGCACAAATACGCAGTATTTT; CDR3aa: CSARGISTNTQYF
v_gene: TRBV7-8; j_gene: TRBJ2-1; d_gene: TRBD2; abundance: -; CDR3nt: TGTGCCAGCAGCCCCCGCCGGACTAGCGGAAATGAGCAGTCCTTC; CDR3aa: CASSPRRTSGNEQSF
v_gene: TRBV28; j_gene: TRBJ2-3; d_gene: -; abundance: many; CDR3nt: TGTGCCAGCAGTTCTCGGACGAGGGTGGGCACAGATACGCAGTATTTT; CDR3aa: CASSSRTRVGTDTQYF
v_gene: TRBV5-1; j_gene: TRBJ1-4; d_gene: TRBD1; abundance: few; CDR3nt: TGCGCCAGCAGCTCTGGAATTTGGGACAGACGGGCTGAAAAACTGTTTTTT; CDR3aa: CASSSGIWDRRAEKLFF
v_gene: TRBV12-5; j_gene: TRBJ2-7; d_gene: TRBD2; abundance: -; CDR3nt: TGTGCTAGTGGTTTCCGACTAGCGTACTACGAGCAGTACTTC; CDR3aa: CASGFRLAYYEQYF
v_gene: TRBV4-1; j_gene: TRBJ2-1; d_gene: -; abundance: -; CDR3nt: TGCGCCAGCAGCCAAGATCAAGCGGGTCGACCCTACAATGAGCAGTTCTTC; CDR3aa: CASSQDQAGRPYNEQFF
v_gene: TRBV18; j_gene: TRBJ2-7; d_gene: TRBD1; abundance: few; CDR3nt: TGTGCCAGCTCACCCTTCGGACAGGCCTACGAGCAGTACTTC; CDR3aa: CASSPFGQAYEQYF
v_gene: TRBV6-1; j_gene: TRBJ1-6; d_gene: -; abundance: -; CDR3nt: TGTGCCAGCAGCCGAACGGGGGGGCTACCAAGCTCCTATAATTCACCCCTCCACTTT; CDR3aa: CASSRTGGLPSSYNSPLHF
v_gene: TRBV3-1; j_gene: TRBJ1-1; d_gene: -; abundance: many; CDR3nt: TGTGCCAGCAGCCCCCGAACGACTGAAGCTTTCTTT; CDR3aa: CASSPRTTEAFF
v_gene: TRBV7-2; j_gene: TRBJ2-3; d_gene: TRBD2; abundance: -; CDR3nt: TGTGCCAGCAGCCCTTACCCGGGAGGGCCCACAGATACGCAGTATTTT; CDR3aa: CASSPYPGGPTDTQYF
v_gene: TRBV20-1; j_gene: TRBJ1-2; d_gene: -; abundance: -; CDR3nt: TGCAGTGCCGGGACTACCGCTAACTATGGCTACACCTTC; CDR3aa: CSAGTTANYGYTF
v_gene: TRBV5-8; j_gene: TRBJ2-7; d_gene: -; abundance: few; CDR3nt: TGTGCCAGCAGCGCCAGGTACTCCTACGAGCAGTACTTC; CDR3aa: CASSARYSYEQYF
v_gene: TRBV7-2; j_gene: TRBJ2-3; d_gene: -; abundance: -; CDR3nt: TGTGCCAGCAGCGTGCTGTCGGGAGTGCCCCGAGATACGCAGTATTTT; CDR3aa: CASSVLSGVPRDTQYF
v_gene: TRBV6-2/TRBV6-3; j_gene: TRBJ2-2; d_gene: -; abundance: -; CDR3nt: TGTGCCAGCAGTCATAGTGACTTAGGGGGGAGGTGGCCCGGGGAGCTGTTTTTT; CDR3aa: CASSHSDLGGRWPGELFF
v_gene: TRBV20-1; j_gene: TRBJ2-7; d_gene: TRBD2; abundance: few; CDR3nt: TGCAGTGCTGGACTAGTTAAAGACTACGAGCAGTACTTC; CDR3aa: CSAGLVKDYEQYF
v_gene: TRBV7-9; j_gene: TRBJ2-1; d_gene: TRBD2; abundance: few; CDR3nt: TGTGCCAGCAGCTCCAGCGGGACTTTTTACAATGAGCAGTTCTTC; CDR3aa: CASSSSGTFYNEQFF
v_gene: TRBV20-1; j_gene: TRBJ1-5; d_gene: -; abundance: few; CDR3nt: TGCAGTGCTAGTAAGGACAATAGCAATCAGCCCCAGCATTTT; CDR3aa: CSASKDNSNQPQHF
v_gene: TRBV19; j_gene: TRBJ1-4; d_gene: TRBD1; abundance: few; CDR3nt: TGTGCCAGTACCCTCCGGGACAGCGGCGCAAAACTGTTTTTT; CDR3aa: CASTLRDSGAKLFF
v_gene: TRBV20-1; j_gene: TRBJ2-3; d_gene: TRBD2; abundance: -; CDR3nt: TGCAGTGCTGTAAGACTAGCGGGAGTCTCAGATACGCAGTATTTT; CDR3aa: CSAVRLAGVSDTQYF
v_gene: TRBV9; j_gene: TRBJ1-4; d_gene: TRBD1; abundance: few; CDR3nt: TGTGCCAGCAGCACGACAGGGGCAACTAATGAAAAACTGTTTTTT; CDR3aa: CASSTTGATNEKLFF
v_gene: TRBV7-4; j_gene: TRBJ2-7; d_gene: TRBD1; abundance: few; CDR3nt: TGTGCCAGCAGCAGGGTACAGGGGGTCGAGCAGTACTTC; CDR3aa: CASSRVQGVEQYF
v_gene: TRBV6-2/TRBV6-3; j_gene: TRBJ2-1; d_gene: TRBD1; abundance: many; CDR3nt: TGTGCCAGCAGTTACGGACAGGGTGCCTACAATGAGCAGTTCTTC; CDR3aa: CASSYGQGAYNEQFF
v_gene: TRBV6-1; j_gene: TRBJ2-7; d_gene: -; abundance: -; CDR3nt: TGTGCCAGCCTTGACGAGCTGCAAGCCGGTCTGCCCTCCTACGAGCAGTACTTC; CDR3aa: CASLDELQAGLPSYEQYF
v_gene: TRBV12-3/TRBV12-4; j_gene: TRBJ2-3; d_gene: TRBD2; abundance: many; CDR3nt: TGTGCCAGCAGTTCCCGGGACTACACAGATACGCAGTATTTT; CDR3aa: CASSSRDYTDTQYF
v_gene: TRBV3-1; j_gene: TRBJ1-5; d_gene: -; abundance: -; CDR3nt: TGTGCCAGCAGCCAAGGACAGAGGGGTCAGCCCCAGCATTTT; CDR3aa: CASSQGQRGQPQHF
v_gene: TRBV3-1; j_gene: TRBJ1-1; d_gene: -; abundance: many; CDR3nt: TGTGCCAGCAGCTCACGACGGAGTGAAGCTTTCTTT; CDR3aa: CASSSRRSEAFF
v_gene: TRBV5-1; j_gene: TRBJ2-1; d_gene: -; abundance: -; CDR3nt: TGCGCCAGCAGCGAAGTCGGCGGCCACAATGAGCAGTTCTTC; CDR3aa: CASSEVGGHNEQFF
v_gene: TRBV28; j_gene: TRBJ2-7; d_gene: -; abundance: many; CDR3nt: TGTGCCACCGATGCGGGCGCCCAAGGGATCTACGAGCAGTACTTC; CDR3aa: CATDAGAQGIYEQYF
v_gene: TRBV2; j_gene: TRBJ1-2; d_gene: -; abundance: -; CDR3nt: TGTGCCAGCAGTGAGGGTTTTGGCTATGGCTACACCTTC; CDR3aa: CASSEGFGYGYTF
v_gene: TRBV6-4; j_gene: TRBJ1-4; d_gene: -; abundance: -; CDR3nt: TGTGCCAGCAGTGTCTCCCCGGGGCCCGGGGAAAAACTGTTTTTT; CDR3aa: CASSVSPGPGEKLFF
v_gene: TRBV7-3; j_gene: TRBJ2-3; d_gene: -; abundance: many; CDR3nt: TGTGCCAGCAGCTTCAGAGGCACAGATACGCAGTATTTT; CDR3aa: CASSFRGTDTQYF
v_gene: TRBV3-1; j_gene: TRBJ2-1; d_gene: -; abundance: many; CDR3nt: TGTGCCAGCAGCCAACCGCCTTCCCATGAGCAGTTCTTC; CDR3aa: CASSQPPSHEQFF
v_gene: TRBV28; j_gene: TRBJ1-1; d_gene: TRBD1; abundance: few; CDR3nt: TGTGCCAGCAGGGGGGGAGGGGGCTTAGCTTTCTTT; CDR3aa: CASRGGGGLAFF
v_gene: TRBV2; j_gene: TRBJ2-2; d_gene: -; abundance: -; CDR3nt: TGTGCCAGCAGTATTGATGGGACAATCAACACCGGGGAGCTGTTTTTT; CDR3aa: CASSIDGTINTGELFF
v_gene: TRBV28; j_gene: TRBJ2-7; d_gene: -; abundance: many; CDR3nt: TGTGCCAGCAGTCCAACAGGGATAGGCTCCTACGAGCAGTACTTC; CDR3aa: CASSPTGIGSYEQYF
v_gene: TRBV6-1; j_gene: TRBJ1-2; d_gene: -; abundance: few; CDR3nt: TGTGCCAGCAGTTGGGGAGACAGAGACTATGGCTACACCTTC; CDR3aa: CASSWGDRDYGYTF
v_gene: TRBV28; j_gene: TRBJ2-7; d_gene: -; abundance: few; CDR3nt: TGTGCCAGCAGTTTATGGCAGGCCTACGAGCAGTACTTC; CDR3aa: CASSLWQAYEQYF
v_gene: TRBV6-5; j_gene: TRBJ2-7; d_gene: -; abundance: -; CDR3nt: TGTGCCAGCAGTTACACCCTGGGACGCCGCTACGAGCAGTACTTC; CDR3aa: CASSYTLGRRYEQYF
v_gene: TRBV12-5; j_gene: TRBJ2-1; d_gene: TRBD2; abundance: few; CDR3nt: TGTGCTAGTGGTTTGGTAGCCAGCGGGATTTTTCGGAATGAGCAGTTCTTC; CDR3aa: CASGLVASGIFRNEQFF
v_gene: TRBV14; j_gene: TRBJ1-1; d_gene: -; abundance: few; CDR3nt: TGTGCCAGCAGCCAGGACTTCACTGAAGCTTTCTTT; CDR3aa: CASSQDFTEAFF
v_gene: TRBV20-1; j_gene: TRBJ2-2; d_gene: -; abundance: -; CDR3nt: TGCAGTGCTAGGACTGGGACCTCATCGTGGAACGGGGAGCTGTTTTTT; CDR3aa: CSARTGTSSWNGELFF
v_gene: TRBV5-6; j_gene: TRBJ1-5; d_gene: -; abundance: -; CDR3nt: TGTGCCAGCAGCTCCCTTGAGGGACAAGGCAATCAGCCCCAGCATTTT; CDR3aa: CASSSLEGQGNQPQHF
v_gene: TRBV7-9; j_gene: TRBJ1-3; d_gene: TRBD1; abundance: -; CDR3nt: TGTGCCAGCAGCCACGCGGGACAGGCCCCTGGAAACACCATATATTTT; CDR3aa: CASSHAGQAPGNTIYF
v_gene: TRBV19; j_gene: TRBJ2-2; d_gene: TRBD2; abundance: -; CDR3nt: TGTGCCAGTAGTACCTCCGGGACTAGCGGGGGTGGGGAGCTGTTTTTT; CDR3aa: CASSTSGTSGGGELFF
v_gene: TRBV6-1; j_gene: TRBJ1-1; d_gene: TRBD1; abundance: many; CDR3nt: TGTGCCAGCAGCCGTGCTCAGGGGGTGAACACTGAAGCTTTCTTT; CDR3aa: CASSRAQGVNTEAFF
v_gene: TRBV6-6; j_gene: TRBJ1-5; d_gene: -; abundance: few; CDR3nt: TGTGCCAGCAGTTACAAGGGCCTGGGTCAGCCCCAGCATTTT; CDR3aa: CASSYKGLGQPQHF
v_gene: TRBV9; j_gene: TRBJ1-1; d_gene: -; abundance: few; CDR3nt: TGTGCCAGCAGCGTCGGCAGCCGGCGAAACACTGAAGCTTTCTTT; CDR3aa: CASSVGSRRNTEAFF